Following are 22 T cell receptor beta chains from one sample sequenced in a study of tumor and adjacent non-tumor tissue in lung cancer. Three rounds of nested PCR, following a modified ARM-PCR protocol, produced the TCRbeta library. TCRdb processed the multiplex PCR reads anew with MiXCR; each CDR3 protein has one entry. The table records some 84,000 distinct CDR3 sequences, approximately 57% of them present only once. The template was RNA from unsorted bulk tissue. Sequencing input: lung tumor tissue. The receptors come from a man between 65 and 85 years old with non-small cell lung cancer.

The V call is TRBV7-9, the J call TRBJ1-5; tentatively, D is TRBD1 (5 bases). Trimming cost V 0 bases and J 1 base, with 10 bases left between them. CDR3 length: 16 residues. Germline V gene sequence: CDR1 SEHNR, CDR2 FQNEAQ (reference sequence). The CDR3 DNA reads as TGTGCCAGCAGCTTAGCTCTAGGGGTGAGCAATCAGCCCCAGCATTTT. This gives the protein CASSLALGVSNQPQHF.

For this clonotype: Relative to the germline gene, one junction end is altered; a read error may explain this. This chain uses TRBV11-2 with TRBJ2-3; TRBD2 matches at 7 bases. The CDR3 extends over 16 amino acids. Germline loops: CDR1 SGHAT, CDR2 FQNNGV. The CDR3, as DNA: TGTGCCAGCAGCTTAGACAGGACGACTAGCACGGATACCCAGAATTTT. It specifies CASSLDRTTSTDTQNF.

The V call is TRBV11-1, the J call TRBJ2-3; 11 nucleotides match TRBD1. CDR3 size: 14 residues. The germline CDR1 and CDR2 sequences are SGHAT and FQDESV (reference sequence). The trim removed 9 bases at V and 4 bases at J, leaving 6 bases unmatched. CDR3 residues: CARGPDRGPDTQYF. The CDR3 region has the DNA TGTGCCAGGGGCCCGGACAGGGGGCCAGATACGCAGTATTTT.

In DNA, the CDR3 is TGTGCCACCATGGGGGTGAGCGGGCTAGGGGAGCAGTACTTC. It encodes CATMGVSGLGEQYF. The rearrangement links TRBV7-9 to TRBJ2-7, with D tentatively TRBD2 (6 bases). This CDR3 is 14 amino acids long. V dropped 10 bases and J dropped 7 bases, with 23 bases sitting between them. CDR1 is SEHNR and CDR2 is FQNEAQ in the germline V gene (reference sequence).

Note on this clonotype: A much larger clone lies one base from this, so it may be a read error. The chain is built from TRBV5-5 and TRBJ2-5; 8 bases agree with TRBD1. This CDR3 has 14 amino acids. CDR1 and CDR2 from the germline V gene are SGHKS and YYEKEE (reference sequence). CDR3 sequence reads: CASSLGTGQETRYF. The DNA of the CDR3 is TGTGCCAGCAGCTTGGGGACAGGGCAAGAGACCCGGTACTTC.

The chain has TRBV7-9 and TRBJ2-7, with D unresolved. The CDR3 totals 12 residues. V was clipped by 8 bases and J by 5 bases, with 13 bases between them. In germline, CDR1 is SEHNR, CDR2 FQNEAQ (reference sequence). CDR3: CASGRAWDEQYF. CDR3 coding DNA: TGTGCCAGCGGCAGAGCCTGGGACGAGCAGTACTTC. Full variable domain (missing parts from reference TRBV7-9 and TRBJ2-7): DTGVSQNPRHKITKRGQNVTFRCDPISEHNRLYWYRQTLGQGPEFLTYFQNEAQLEKSRLLSDRFSAERPKGSFSTLEIQRTEQGDSAMYLCASGRAWDEQYFGPGTRLTVT.

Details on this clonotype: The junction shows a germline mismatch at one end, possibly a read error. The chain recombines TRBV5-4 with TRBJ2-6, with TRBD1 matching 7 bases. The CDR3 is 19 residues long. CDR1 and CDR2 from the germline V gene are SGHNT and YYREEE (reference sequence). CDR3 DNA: TGTGCTAGCAGCTTGGCCCGAACAGGGGTTTTCTCAGGGACCAACGTCCTGACTTTC. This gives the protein CASSLARTGVFSGTNVLTF.

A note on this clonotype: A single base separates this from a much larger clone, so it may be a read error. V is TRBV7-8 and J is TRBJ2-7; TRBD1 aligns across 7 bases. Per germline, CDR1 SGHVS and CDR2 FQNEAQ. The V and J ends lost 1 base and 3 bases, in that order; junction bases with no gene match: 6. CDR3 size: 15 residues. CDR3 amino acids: CASSLDSGQYYEQYF. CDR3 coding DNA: TGTGCCAGCAGCTTAGACTCGGGACAGTACTACGAGCAGTACTTC. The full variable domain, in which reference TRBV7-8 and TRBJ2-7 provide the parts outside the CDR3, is GAGVSQSPRYKVAKRGQDVALRCDPISGHVSLFWYQQALGQGPEFLTYFQNEAQLDKSGLPSDRFFAERPEGSVSTLKIQRTQQEDSAVYLCASSLDSGQYYEQYFGPGTRLTVT.

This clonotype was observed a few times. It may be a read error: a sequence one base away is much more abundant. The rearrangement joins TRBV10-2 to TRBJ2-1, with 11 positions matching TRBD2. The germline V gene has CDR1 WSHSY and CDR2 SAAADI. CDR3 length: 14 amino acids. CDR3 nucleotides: TGCGGCACCGAATTAGCGGGGGGGGCTAATGAGCAGTTCTTC. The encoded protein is CGTELAGGANEQFF.

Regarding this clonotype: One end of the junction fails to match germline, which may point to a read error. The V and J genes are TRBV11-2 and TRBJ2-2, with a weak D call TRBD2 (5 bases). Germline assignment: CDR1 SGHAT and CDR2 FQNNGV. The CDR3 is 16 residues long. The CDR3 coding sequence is TGTGCCAGGAGCTTATATCACGGGGAACACCGGGGAGCTTTTTTTTTT. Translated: CARSLYHGEHRGAFFF.

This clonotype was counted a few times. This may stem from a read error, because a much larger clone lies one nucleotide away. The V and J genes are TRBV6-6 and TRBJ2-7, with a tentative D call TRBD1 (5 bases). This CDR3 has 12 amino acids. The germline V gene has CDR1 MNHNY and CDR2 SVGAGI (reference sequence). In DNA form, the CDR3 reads TGTGCCAACAGTTACTCCTCGACAGCCCTCCTCGTC. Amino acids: CANSYSSTALLV.

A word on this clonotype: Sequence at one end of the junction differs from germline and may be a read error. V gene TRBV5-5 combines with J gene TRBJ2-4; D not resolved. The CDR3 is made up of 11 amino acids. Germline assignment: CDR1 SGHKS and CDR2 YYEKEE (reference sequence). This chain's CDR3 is CARSPGNIQHF. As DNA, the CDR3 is TGTGCCAGGAGCCCTGGTAACATTCAGCACTTC.

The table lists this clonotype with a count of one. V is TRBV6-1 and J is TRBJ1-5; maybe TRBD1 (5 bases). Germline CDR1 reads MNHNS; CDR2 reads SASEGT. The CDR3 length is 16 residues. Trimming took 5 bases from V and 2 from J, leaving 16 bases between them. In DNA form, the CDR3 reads TGTGCCAGCAGTACTTTCTGGGGGGTTGGCAATCAGCCCCAGCATTTT. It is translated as CASSTFWGVGNQPQHF.

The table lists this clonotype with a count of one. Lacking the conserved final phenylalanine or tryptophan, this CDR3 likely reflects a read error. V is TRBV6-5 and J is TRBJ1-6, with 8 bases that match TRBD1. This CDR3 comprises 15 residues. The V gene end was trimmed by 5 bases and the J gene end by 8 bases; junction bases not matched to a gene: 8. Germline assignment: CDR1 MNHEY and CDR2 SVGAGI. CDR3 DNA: TGTGCCAGCAGTAGGCCGGGACAGGCCCATTCACCCCTCCACTAT. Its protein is CASSRPGQAHSPLHY.

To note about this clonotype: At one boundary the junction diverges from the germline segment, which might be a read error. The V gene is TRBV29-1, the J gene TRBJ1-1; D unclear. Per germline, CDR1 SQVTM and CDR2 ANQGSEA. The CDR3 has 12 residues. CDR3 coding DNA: TGCAGCGTTGCAACATCGAACACTGAAGCTTCCTTT. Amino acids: CSVATSNTEASF.

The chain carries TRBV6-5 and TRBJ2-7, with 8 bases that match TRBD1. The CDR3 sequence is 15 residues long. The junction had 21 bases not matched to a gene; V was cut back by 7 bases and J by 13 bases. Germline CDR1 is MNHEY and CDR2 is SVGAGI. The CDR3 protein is CASNRRTGSYYGQYF. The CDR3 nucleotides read TGTGCCAGCAACCGCAGGACAGGGAGCTACTACGGGCAATACTTC.

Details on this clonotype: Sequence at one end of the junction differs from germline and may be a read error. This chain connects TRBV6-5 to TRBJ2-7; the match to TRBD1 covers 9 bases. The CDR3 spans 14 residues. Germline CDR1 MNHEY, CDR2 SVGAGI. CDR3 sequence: CASRRGTGLYDQYF. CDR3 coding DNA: TGTGCCAGCAGAAGGGGGACAGGGCTATACGATCAGTACTTC.

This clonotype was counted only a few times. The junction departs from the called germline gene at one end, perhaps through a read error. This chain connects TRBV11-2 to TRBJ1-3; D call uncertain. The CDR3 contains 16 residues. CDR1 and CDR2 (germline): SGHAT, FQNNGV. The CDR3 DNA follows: TGTGCCAGGAGCTTAGATCGAACGATGAGCGGAAACATCATATATTTT. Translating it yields CARSLDRTMSGNIIYF.

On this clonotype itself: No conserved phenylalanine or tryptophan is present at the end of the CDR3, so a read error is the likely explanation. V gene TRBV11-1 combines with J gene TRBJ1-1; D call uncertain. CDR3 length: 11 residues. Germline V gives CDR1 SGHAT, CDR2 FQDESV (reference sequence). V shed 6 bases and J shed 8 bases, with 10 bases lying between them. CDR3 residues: CASSLHGEAFV. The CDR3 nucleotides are TGTGCCAGCAGTTTACACGGAGAAGCTTTCGTT.

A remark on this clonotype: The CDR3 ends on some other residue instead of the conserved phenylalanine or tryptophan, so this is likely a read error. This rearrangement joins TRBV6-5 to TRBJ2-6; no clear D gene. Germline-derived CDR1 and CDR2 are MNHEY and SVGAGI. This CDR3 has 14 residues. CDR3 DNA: TGTGCCAGCAGCCAGAACTCTGGGTCCAACGTCCTGACTCTC. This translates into CASSQNSGSNVLTL.

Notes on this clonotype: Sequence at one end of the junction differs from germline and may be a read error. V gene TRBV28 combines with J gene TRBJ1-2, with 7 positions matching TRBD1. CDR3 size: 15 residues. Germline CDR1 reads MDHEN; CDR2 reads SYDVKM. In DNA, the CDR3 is TGTGCTAGCAGCCGAAAAGGGGGCGCCGCCTATGGCTACACCTTC. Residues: CASSRKGGAAYGYTF.

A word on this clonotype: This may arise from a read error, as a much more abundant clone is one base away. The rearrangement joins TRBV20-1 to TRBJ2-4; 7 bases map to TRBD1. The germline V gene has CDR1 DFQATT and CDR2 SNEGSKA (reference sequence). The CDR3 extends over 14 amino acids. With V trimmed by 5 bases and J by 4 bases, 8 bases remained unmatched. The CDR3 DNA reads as TGCAGTGCTGGACATCCGGGACAGAAAAACATTCAGTACTTC. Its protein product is CSAGHPGQKNIQYF.